This T cell receptor (beta chain) was identified during a study of beta chain features in type 1 diabetes. The CDR3 sequence is 13 residues long. CDR1 MDHEN and CDR2 SYDVKM come from the germline V gene. Trimming left V 7 bases short and J 4 bases short, with 12 bases between. Sequenced material consisted of expressed TCRB transcripts (all of the isolated RNA was reverse transcribed). Profiling relied on immunoSEQ multiplex PCR, and the TCRdb table lists in-frame clones only, not all of them. The sample holds fewer than 900,000 clones; roughly a sixth are singletons and the top ten take 0.023%. The J gene is TRBJ2-3, the V gene TRBV28; the D gene is possibly TRBD1 (6 bases). The sample comprised naive CD4+ T cells from blood. The TCR comes from a young woman in good health. CDR3 region: CASNKNRADTQYF. The CDR3 DNA reads as TGTGCCAGCAACAAGAACAGGGCAGATACGCAGTATTTT. Drawing the rest from reference TRBV28 and TRBJ2-3, the complete variable domain is DVKVTQSSRYLVKRTGEKVFLECVQDMDHENMFWYRQDPGLGLRLIYFSYDVKMKEKGDIPEGYSVSREKKERFSLILESASTNQTSMYLCASNKNRADTQYFGPGTRLTVL.